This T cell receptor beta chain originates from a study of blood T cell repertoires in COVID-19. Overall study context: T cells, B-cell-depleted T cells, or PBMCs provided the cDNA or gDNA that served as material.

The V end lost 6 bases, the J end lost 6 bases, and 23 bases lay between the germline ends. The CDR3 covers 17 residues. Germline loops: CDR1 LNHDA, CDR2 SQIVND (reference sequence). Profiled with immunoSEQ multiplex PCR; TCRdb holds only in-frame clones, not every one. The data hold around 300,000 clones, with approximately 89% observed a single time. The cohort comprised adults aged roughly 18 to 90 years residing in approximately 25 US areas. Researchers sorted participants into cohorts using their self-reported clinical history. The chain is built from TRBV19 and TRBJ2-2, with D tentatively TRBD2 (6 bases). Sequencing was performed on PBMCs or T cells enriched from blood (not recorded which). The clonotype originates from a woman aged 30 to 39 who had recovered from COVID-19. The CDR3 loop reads CASRTTGRGSRPGELFF. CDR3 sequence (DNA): TGTGCCAGTAGGACTACAGGTCGGGGGTCTCGGCCCGGGGAGCTGTTTTTT. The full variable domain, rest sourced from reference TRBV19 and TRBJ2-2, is DGGITQSPKYLFRKEGQNVTLSCEQNLNHDAMYWYRQDPGQGLRLIYYSQIVNDFQKGDIAEGYSVSREKKESFPLTVTSAQKNPTAFYLCASRTTGRGSRPGELFFGEGSRLTVL.